The rows below give T cell receptor beta chains drawn from one sample of a study of Graves' ophthalmopathy and Graves' hyperthyroidism. TCRdb analysed the multiplex PCR reads with MiXCR anew, one entry per CDR3 protein. The sample carries roughly 1.1 million distinct CDR3 sequences, about 40% recorded once. The sequenced material came from peripheral blood or thyroid tissue (not recorded which). The receptors derive from an adult man with Graves' hyperthyroidism. The CDR3 runs from the conserved cysteine through the conserved F or W. Size is omitted from some rows. Given values are once, few, many or a class for expanded clones.

j_call: TRBJ1-6
clone_size: .
v_call: TRBV7-8
cdr3_aa: CASSRGPINSPLHF

j_call: TRBJ1-1
clone_size: few
v_call: TRBV6-6
cdr3_aa: CASKTGLESTEAFF

j_call: TRBJ1-3
clone_size: .
v_call: TRBV12-3/TRBV12-4
cdr3_aa: CASKPRGDSGNTIYF

j_call: TRBJ2-5
clone_size: many
v_call: TRBV9
cdr3_aa: CASSVGWRRSDETQYF

j_call: TRBJ1-4
clone_size: .
v_call: TRBV7-8
cdr3_aa: CASSRGALANEKPFF

j_call: TRBJ2-2
clone_size: many
v_call: TRBV15
cdr3_aa: CATSSAGTGATGELFF

j_call: TRBJ1-3
clone_size: .
v_call: TRBV7-2
cdr3_aa: CASSFPGQGDTIYF

j_call: TRBJ2-2
clone_size: .
v_call: TRBV5-1
cdr3_aa: CASSLRPVWGALTSPGELFF

j_call: TRBJ2-5
clone_size: .
v_call: TRBV20-1
cdr3_aa: CSAPPKETQYF

j_call: TRBJ1-2
clone_size: few
v_call: TRBV6-5
cdr3_aa: CASLKTGLGGGYGYTF

j_call: TRBJ2-7
clone_size: .
v_call: TRBV5-1
cdr3_aa: CASSLGQPEPYEQYF

j_call: TRBJ1-3
clone_size: many
v_call: TRBV5-5
cdr3_aa: CASSSTGMWDTIYF

j_call: TRBJ2-2
clone_size: few
v_call: TRBV20-1
cdr3_aa: CSARDRVWAGELFF

j_call: TRBJ1-2
clone_size: .
v_call: TRBV4-1
cdr3_aa: CASSPDRGQNYGYTF

j_call: TRBJ1-1
clone_size: .
v_call: TRBV27
cdr3_aa: CASSLAVGYTEAFF

j_call: TRBJ1-1
clone_size: few
v_call: TRBV5-6
cdr3_aa: CASSSVPGQVGAFF

j_call: TRBJ2-7
clone_size: .
v_call: TRBV20-1
cdr3_aa: CSASRTSGANTGEQYF

j_call: TRBJ2-7
clone_size: .
v_call: TRBV30
cdr3_aa: CAWSEALAGAGSYEQYF

j_call: TRBJ1-1
clone_size: .
v_call: TRBV7-2
cdr3_aa: CASKAGDMNTEAFF

j_call: TRBJ1-3
clone_size: few
v_call: TRBV5-5
cdr3_aa: CASSAGTSGNTIYF

j_call: .
clone_size: few
v_call: TRBV19
cdr3_aa: CASSISAQYNEQFF

j_call: TRBJ1-2
clone_size: .
v_call: TRBV29-1
cdr3_aa: CSVEGGQARGYGYTF

j_call: TRBJ1-5
clone_size: .
v_call: TRBV10-3
cdr3_aa: CAISDPGRGNQPQHF

j_call: TRBJ1-1
clone_size: .
v_call: TRBV2
cdr3_aa: CASSRATTEAFF

j_call: TRBJ1-5
clone_size: .
v_call: TRBV25-1
cdr3_aa: CASSEWGGNQPQHF

j_call: TRBJ2-2
clone_size: many
v_call: TRBV4-1
cdr3_aa: CASSPGAVNTGELFF

j_call: TRBJ1-6
clone_size: many
v_call: TRBV10-3
cdr3_aa: CAISESQGRTYNSPLHF

j_call: TRBJ1-3
clone_size: .
v_call: TRBV12-3/TRBV12-4
cdr3_aa: CASSFSGSGNTISF

j_call: TRBJ2-7
clone_size: many
v_call: TRBV10-3
cdr3_aa: CAISPSGGPSYEQYF

j_call: TRBJ2-7
clone_size: few
v_call: TRBV9
cdr3_aa: CASSPASGSGEQYF

j_call: TRBJ2-7
clone_size: .
v_call: TRBV7-2
cdr3_aa: CASSLTWRAGSYSAYEQYF

j_call: TRBJ1-2
clone_size: .
v_call: TRBV24-1
cdr3_aa: CARDRNVAYGYTF

j_call: TRBJ2-7
clone_size: .
v_call: TRBV10-3
cdr3_aa: CAITRGAGSYEQYF

j_call: TRBJ1-1
clone_size: many
v_call: TRBV6-6
cdr3_aa: CASSYPEEGLGEAFF

j_call: TRBJ1-2
clone_size: .
v_call: TRBV10-2
cdr3_aa: CATDSLLNYGYTF

j_call: TRBJ1-5
clone_size: .
v_call: TRBV28
cdr3_aa: CASSSWSLPQHF

j_call: TRBJ1-4
clone_size: many
v_call: TRBV2
cdr3_aa: CASRLTPGTNEKLFF

j_call: TRBJ2-5
clone_size: many
v_call: TRBV7-8
cdr3_aa: CASSFEGTELGTQYF

j_call: TRBJ1-4
clone_size: .
v_call: TRBV7-9
cdr3_aa: CASSSVGGDEKLFF

j_call: TRBJ1-2
clone_size: .
v_call: TRBV9
cdr3_aa: CASSLWDRDLSGYTF

j_call: TRBJ1-5
clone_size: .
v_call: TRBV20-1
cdr3_aa: CSVPTGNSNQPQHF

j_call: TRBJ2-6
clone_size: .
v_call: TRBV9
cdr3_aa: CASSVGQGNTRANVLTF

j_call: TRBJ2-2
clone_size: .
v_call: TRBV20-1
cdr3_aa: CSARDWRGGNTGELFF

j_call: TRBJ1-2
clone_size: many
v_call: TRBV13
cdr3_aa: CASSYRNYRGYTF

j_call: TRBJ1-4
clone_size: many
v_call: TRBV10-3
cdr3_aa: CAISDGKTNEKLFF

j_call: TRBJ1-4
clone_size: .
v_call: TRBV5-1
cdr3_aa: CASSETGGEATNEKLFF

j_call: TRBJ1-2
clone_size: .
v_call: TRBV10-3
cdr3_aa: CASTLRGLSGYTF

j_call: TRBJ1-1
clone_size: many
v_call: TRBV20-1
cdr3_aa: CSARWGGQTQNTEAFF

j_call: TRBJ2-7
clone_size: few
v_call: TRBV12-3/TRBV12-4
cdr3_aa: CASTSLSSYEQYF

j_call: TRBJ1-6
clone_size: many
v_call: TRBV7-2
cdr3_aa: CASSPSQGTYNSPLHF

j_call: TRBJ2-7
clone_size: many
v_call: TRBV15
cdr3_aa: CATSRVGSDISYEQYF

j_call: TRBJ1-2
clone_size: many
v_call: TRBV2
cdr3_aa: CASRRGGLDYGYTF

j_call: TRBJ1-2
clone_size: many
v_call: TRBV15
cdr3_aa: CATSFRGSGYTF